This T cell receptor (beta chain) was sequenced for a study of blood T cell repertoires in COVID-19 (dated by TCRdb to the early 2020s). Looking at the study overall: Samples covering the acute and convalescent phases of COVID-19 were provided by collaborators in the United States, Italy and Spain. Samples came from the ongoing ImmuneRACE study (first 160 participants) plus 1,254 subjects from 6 global collaborators. Where available, HLA class I and class II types were taken from metadata supplied by the sample provider and were not determined by assay-based typing. The material from the prospective study consisted of cDNA or gDNA derived from T cells, B-cell-depleted T cells, or PBMCs. A freely available public database, intended as a resource for researchers studying the immune response to SARS-CoV-2, is where the repertoires were released. Deeply sampled blood TCRbeta repertoires from subjects exposed to, actively infected with, or recovered from COVID-19 were included in the dataset. The sample metadata nearly always contained a de-identified subject ID, COVID-19 status, age in years and sex. Paper-wide results and their limitations: How much clinical and demographic metadata was included differed by source and by participant, and the metadata was provided uncurated.

In Seattle, one collaborating source enrolled patients while the infection was active and tracked those patients longitudinally over the course of disease. Collaborating institutions collected whole blood in K2EDTA tubes following their own protocols. Collaborator samples were shipped for TCRbeta analysis as frozen whole blood, isolated PBMCs, or DNA extracted from either sample type. The germline V gene specifies MDHEN as CDR1 and SYDVKM as CDR2. Trimming takes 5 bases off V and 4 bases off J; junction bases not matched to a gene: 8. The CDR3 runs 15 amino acids, cysteine and phenylalanine included. The only DNA kept is the CDR3, 45 bases in frame from the first base. TCRbeta CDR3 regions were amplified from genomic DNA using the immunoSEQ Assay, a bias-controlled multiplex PCR. Per the source publication's procedure: The number of nucleated cells in each sample was estimated from the amplification of reference gene primers within the assay. To quantify the absolute abundance of each unique TCRbeta CDR3 rearrangement, sequence reads were collapsed and filtered. For each sample, productive Simpson clonality was calculated by taking the square root of Simpson's diversity index across productive rearrangements. Held by TCRdb, this immuneACCESS table contains in-frame sequences only and omits some clones. Under half of the omission traces to an unresolved V gene where checked; the cause of the rest is unknown. V and J calls and clone size follow that table, whereas D and trimming were derived from the DNA. Recorded for this sample are around 480,000 clones; approximately 90% of them occurred a single time. Jointly, the top ten make up over 9.5% of the sample.

On this clone itself: The antigen it binds to is not known. Base qualities are not provided; no much larger clone lies one nucleotide away.

The sequence came from a woman between 50 and 59 years old with COVID-19, enrolled during active disease. Input material: peripheral blood. In this chain, TRBV28 is recombined with TRBJ1-3, with TRBD1 matching 7 junction bases. Here the CDR3 is given as CASSRPQGSGNTIYF. At the DNA level, the sequence is TGTGCCAGCAGTCGCCCACAGGGGTCCGGAAACACCATATATTTT.